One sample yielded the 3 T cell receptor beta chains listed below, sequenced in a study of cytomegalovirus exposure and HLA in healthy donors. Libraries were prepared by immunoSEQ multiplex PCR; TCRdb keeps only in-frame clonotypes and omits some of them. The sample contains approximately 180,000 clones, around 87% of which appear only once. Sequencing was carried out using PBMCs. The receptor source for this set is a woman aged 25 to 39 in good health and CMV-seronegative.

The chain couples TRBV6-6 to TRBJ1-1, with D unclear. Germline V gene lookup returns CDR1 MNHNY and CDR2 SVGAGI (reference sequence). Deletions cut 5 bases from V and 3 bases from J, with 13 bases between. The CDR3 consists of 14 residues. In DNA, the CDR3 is TGTGCCAGCAGTGGGTATCCCGGGGACACTGAAGCTTTCTTT. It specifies CASSGYPGDTEAFF.

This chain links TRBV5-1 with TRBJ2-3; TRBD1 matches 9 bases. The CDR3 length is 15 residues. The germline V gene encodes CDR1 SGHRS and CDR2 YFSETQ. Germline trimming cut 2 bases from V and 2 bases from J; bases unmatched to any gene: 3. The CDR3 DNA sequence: TGCGCCAGCAGCTTACAGGGGGCTATCACAGATACGCAGTATTTT. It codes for CASSLQGAITDTQYF. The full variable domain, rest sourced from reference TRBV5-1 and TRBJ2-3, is KAGVTQTPRYLIKTRGQQVTLSCSPISGHRSVSWYQQTPGQGLQFLFEYFSETQRNKGNFPGRFSGRQFSNSRSEMNVSTLELGDSALYLCASSLQGAITDTQYFGPGTRLTVL.

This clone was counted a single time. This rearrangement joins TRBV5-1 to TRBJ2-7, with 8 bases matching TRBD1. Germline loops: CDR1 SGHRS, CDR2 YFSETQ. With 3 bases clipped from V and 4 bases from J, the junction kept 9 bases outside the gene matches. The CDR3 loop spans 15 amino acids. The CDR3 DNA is TGCGCCAGCAGCTGGAGGACAGGGAGTACTTACGAGCAGTACTTC. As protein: CASSWRTGSTYEQYF.